These 15 T cell receptor beta chains came from one sample sequenced in a study of cytomegalovirus exposure and HLA in healthy donors. The primer mix had 60 Vbeta and 13 Jbeta primers. Assay: immunoSEQ multiplex PCR; the TCRdb copy retains only in-frame clones and omits some. Of 100,000 or so clones in the sample, around 72% were seen once. The sample comprised PBMCs. These receptors originate from a male donor in good health and CMV-seropositive.

This clone was seen a single time. The chain links TRBV5-4 to TRBJ2-7, with 7 positions matching TRBD1. Germline CDR1 reads SGHNT; CDR2 reads YYREEE (reference sequence). Trimming at V came to 0 bases and at J to 3 bases, leaving 6 bases not matched to a gene. The CDR3 has 15 amino acids. This chain's CDR3 is CASSLGMDRSYEQYF. Here the CDR3 DNA reads TGTGCCAGCAGCTTGGGGATGGACAGGAGCTACGAGCAGTACTTC.

This clone was counted between two and nine times. The CDR3 bases are TGTGCCAGCAGTGTGGGGACAGGACTTGACCAGCCCCAGCATTTT. Its translation is CASSVGTGLDQPQHF. V is TRBV6-1 and J is TRBJ1-5, with 8 bases identical to TRBD1. Germline-derived CDR1 and CDR2 are MNHNS and SASEGT. The CDR3 contains 15 residues. J gave up 7 bases and V 4 bases, and 9 bases lay outside the gene matches.

The chain recombines TRBV7-2 with TRBJ1-2; the match to TRBD1 covers 7 bases. CDR1 is SGHTA, CDR2 FQGNSA, per germline. The trim removed 4 bases at V and 4 bases at J, leaving 15 bases unmatched. This CDR3 is built from 17 residues. CDR3 nucleotide sequence: TGTGCCAGCAGCTCCGACAGGGTTCGCGAAGGACGCTATGGCTACACCTTC. Residues: CASSSDRVREGRYGYTF.

The chain is built from TRBV28 and TRBJ2-1, with D possibly matching TRBD1 (8 bases). Between the trimmed V and J ends, which lost 2 bases and 6 bases, there was a span of 26 bases. The CDR3 has 19 amino acids. Germline V gene lookup returns CDR1 MDHEN and CDR2 SYDVKM. The CDR3 DNA reads TGTGCCAGCAGTTTAAGCGCGTACAGGGGGTCGGGGGGTCGCAATGAGCAGTTCTTC. Translation: CASSLSAYRGSGGRNEQFF.

This chain connects TRBV29-1 to TRBJ2-7, with D possibly being TRBD2 (6 bases). The CDR3 sequence is 12 residues long. V dropped 7 bases and J dropped 9 bases, with 19 bases sitting between them. CDR1 is SQVTM and CDR2 is ANQGSEA in the germline V gene. The chain's CDR3 is CSAGSWGDGQYF. DNA of the CDR3: TGCAGCGCCGGGAGTTGGGGTGACGGGCAGTACTTC.

The V and J genes are TRBV19 and TRBJ1-1; 7 bases align to TRBD1. The germline V gene encodes CDR1 LNHDA and CDR2 SQIVND (reference sequence). J gave up 6 bases and V 8 bases, and 9 bases lay outside the gene matches. The CDR3 spans 13 residues. The CDR3 DNA follows: TGTGCCAGTCGTTATCAGGGGGACTCTGAAGCTTTCTTT. Its translation is CASRYQGDSEAFF.

The chain uses TRBV4-1 and TRBJ1-2; 10 bases agree with TRBD1. The CDR3 loop spans 15 amino acids. With 2 bases clipped from V and 4 bases from J, the junction kept 4 bases outside the gene matches. Germline CDR1 is MGHRA and CDR2 is YSYEKL. The CDR3 loop is CASSQPGQGIYGYTF. CDR3 in DNA: TGCGCCAGCAGCCAACCGGGACAGGGGATCTATGGCTACACCTTC.

This clone was detected once. This chain connects TRBV30 to TRBJ2-3; TRBD2 agrees at 9 bases. Germline V gives CDR1 GTSNPN, CDR2 SVGIG (reference sequence). The V and J ends lost 3 bases and 5 bases, in that order; junction bases with no gene match: 6. The CDR3 sequence is 14 residues long. This chain's CDR3 is CAWRGGGARDTQYF. Written as DNA, the CDR3 is TGTGCCTGGAGGGGCGGGGGGGCCAGAGATACGCAGTATTTT.

The chain couples TRBV11-1 to TRBJ2-7; D gene unclear. CDR3 length: 13 residues. Trimming removed 0 bases from V and 2 bases from J, with 5 bases in between. From germline, CDR1 is SGHAT and CDR2 FQDESV (reference sequence). CDR3 in amino acids: CASSLAPAYEQYF. The CDR3 coding sequence is TGTGCCAGCAGCTTAGCCCCTGCCTACGAGCAGTACTTC.

The chain carries TRBV9 and TRBJ2-7; 12 bases are shared with TRBD2. The germline CDR1 and CDR2 sequences are SGDLS and YYNGEE. Germline trimming cut 0 bases from V and 0 bases from J; bases unmatched to any gene: 7. CDR3 size: 18 residues. CDR3 nucleotides: TGTGCCAGCAGCGTAGCTCCTAGCGGGGGGGCCCTCTCCTACGAGCAGTACTTC. Amino acids: CASSVAPSGGALSYEQYF.

This chain uses TRBV4-2 with TRBJ1-1, with TRBD1 as a possible D gene (5 bases). CDR3 size: 14 residues. Germline assignment: CDR1 LGHNA and CDR2 YNFKEQ. Between the trimmed V and J ends, which lost 1 base and 5 bases, there was a span of 11 bases. The CDR3 region is CASSQAGWDTEAFF. CDR3 nucleotide sequence: TGTGCCAGCAGCCAAGCAGGGTGGGATACTGAAGCTTTCTTT.

The rearrangement joins TRBV19 to TRBJ1-1; D call uncertain. There are 11 residues in the CDR3. Germline values: CDR1 LNHDA, CDR2 SQIVND (reference sequence). The ends were cut back, 6 bases at V and 4 bases at J, with 6 bases in the middle. CDR3 sequence reads: CASSSPTEAFF. CDR3 DNA: TGTGCCAGTAGCTCCCCCACTGAAGCTTTCTTT.

J is TRBJ2-7 and V is TRBV11-3; the match to TRBD1 covers 10 bases. This CDR3 has 14 residues. Germline-derived CDR1 and CDR2 are SGHNT and YENEEA. J lost 3 bases, V lost 8 bases, and 7 bases had no gene match. Here the CDR3 reads CASGPGQGNYEQYF. In DNA form, the CDR3 reads TGTGCCAGCGGCCCGGGACAGGGGAACTACGAGCAGTACTTC.

The V and J genes are TRBV30 and TRBJ2-7; 7 bases align to TRBD1. The CDR3 loop spans 15 amino acids. Per germline, CDR1 GTSNPN and CDR2 SVGIG (reference sequence). J lost 1 base, V lost 2 bases, and 8 bases had no gene match. CDR3 sequence: CAWSTPGQPSYEQYF. In DNA form, the CDR3 reads TGTGCCTGGAGTACCCCGGGACAGCCTTCCTACGAGCAGTACTTC.

Details on this clone: Its ends do not fully match the called genes, so a read error is possible. This chain uses TRBV7-7 with TRBJ2-7; 7 bases match TRBD1. CDR1 SSHAT and CDR2 FNYEAQ come from the germline V gene (reference sequence). The CDR3 consists of 15 residues. The CDR3, as DNA: TGTGCTAGCAGCTTAGGCGCAGGGGGTGTGTACGAGCAGTACTTC. Translated: CASSLGAGGVYEQYF.